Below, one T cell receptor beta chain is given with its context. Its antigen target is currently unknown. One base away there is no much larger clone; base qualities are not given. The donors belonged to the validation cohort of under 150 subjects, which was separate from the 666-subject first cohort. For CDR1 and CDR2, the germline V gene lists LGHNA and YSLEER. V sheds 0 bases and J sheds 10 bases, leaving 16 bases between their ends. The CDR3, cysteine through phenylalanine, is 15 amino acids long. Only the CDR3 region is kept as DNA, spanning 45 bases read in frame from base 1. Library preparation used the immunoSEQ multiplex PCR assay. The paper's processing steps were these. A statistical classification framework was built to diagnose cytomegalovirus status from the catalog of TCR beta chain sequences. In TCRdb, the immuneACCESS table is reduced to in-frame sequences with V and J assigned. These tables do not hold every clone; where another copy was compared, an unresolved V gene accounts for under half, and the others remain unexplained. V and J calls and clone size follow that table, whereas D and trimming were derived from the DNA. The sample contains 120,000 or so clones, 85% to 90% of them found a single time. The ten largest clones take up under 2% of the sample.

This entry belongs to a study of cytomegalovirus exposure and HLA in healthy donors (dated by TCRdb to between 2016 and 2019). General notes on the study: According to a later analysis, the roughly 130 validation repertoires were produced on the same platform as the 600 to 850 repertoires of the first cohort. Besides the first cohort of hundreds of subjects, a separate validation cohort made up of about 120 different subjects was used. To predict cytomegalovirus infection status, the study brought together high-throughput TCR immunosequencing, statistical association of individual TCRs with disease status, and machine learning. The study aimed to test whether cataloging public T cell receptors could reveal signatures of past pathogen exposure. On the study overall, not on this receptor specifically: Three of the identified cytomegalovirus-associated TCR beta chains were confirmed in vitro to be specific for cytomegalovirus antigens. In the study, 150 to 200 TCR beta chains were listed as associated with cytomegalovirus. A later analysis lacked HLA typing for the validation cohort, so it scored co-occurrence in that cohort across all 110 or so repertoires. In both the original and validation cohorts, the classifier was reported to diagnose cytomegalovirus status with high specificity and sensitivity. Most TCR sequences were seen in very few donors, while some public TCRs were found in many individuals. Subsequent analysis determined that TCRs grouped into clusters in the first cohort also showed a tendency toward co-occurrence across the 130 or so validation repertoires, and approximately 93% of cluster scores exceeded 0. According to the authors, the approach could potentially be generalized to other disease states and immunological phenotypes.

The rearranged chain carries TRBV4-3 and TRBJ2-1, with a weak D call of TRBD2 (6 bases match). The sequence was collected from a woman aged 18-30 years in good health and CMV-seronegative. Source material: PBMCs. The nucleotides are TGCGCCAGCAGCCAAGACCCCGGGCTAGCGTACGAGCAGTTCTTC. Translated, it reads CASSQDPGLAYEQFF.